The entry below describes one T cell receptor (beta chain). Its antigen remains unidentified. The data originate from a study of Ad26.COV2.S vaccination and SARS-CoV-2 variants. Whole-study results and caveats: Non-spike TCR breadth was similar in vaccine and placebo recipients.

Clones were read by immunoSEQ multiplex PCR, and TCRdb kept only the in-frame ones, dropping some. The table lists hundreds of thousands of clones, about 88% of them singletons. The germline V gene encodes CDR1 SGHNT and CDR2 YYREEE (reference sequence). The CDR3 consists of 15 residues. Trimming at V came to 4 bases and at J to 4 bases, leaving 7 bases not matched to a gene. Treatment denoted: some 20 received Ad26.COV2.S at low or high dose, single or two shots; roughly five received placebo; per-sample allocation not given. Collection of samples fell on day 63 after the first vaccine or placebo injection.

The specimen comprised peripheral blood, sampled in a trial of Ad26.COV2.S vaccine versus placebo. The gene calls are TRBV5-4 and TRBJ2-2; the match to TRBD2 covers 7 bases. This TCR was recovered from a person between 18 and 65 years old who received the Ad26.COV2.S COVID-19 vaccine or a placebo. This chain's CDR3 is CASSPIAGTTGELFF. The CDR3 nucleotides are TGTGCCAGCAGCCCAATAGCGGGCACCACCGGGGAGCTGTTTTTT.